These 14 T cell receptor beta chains originate from one sample sequenced in a study of CD8 T cells in ankylosing spondylitis. A single record per CDR3 protein comes from TCRdb applying MiXCR to the 5' RACE reads. In the table there are 200,000 to 300,000 distinct CDR3 sequences, roughly 32% of which are singletons. The sample comprised blood, either unsorted or a sorted T cell fraction (not recorded which). The origin of the receptors is a male donor with ankylosing spondylitis or in good health (not recorded which).

This clonotype was recorded a few times. This chain joins TRBV20-1 and TRBJ2-5; 10 bases line up with TRBD1. The trim removed 1 base at V and 4 bases at J, leaving 15 bases unmatched. Germline values: CDR1 DFQATT, CDR2 SNEGSKA (reference sequence). The CDR3 sequence is 18 residues long. This CDR3 reads CSARVRPRDRGLGETQYF. The DNA for the CDR3 is TGCAGTGCTAGAGTTCGCCCCCGGGACAGGGGATTGGGAGAGACCCAGTACTTC.

This clonotype was recorded a few times. The chain combines TRBV20-1 with TRBJ2-3; no clear D. CDR3 length: 14 residues. V was clipped by 3 bases and J by 1 base, with 11 bases between them. Germline V gene lookup returns CDR1 DFQATT and CDR2 SNEGSKA (reference sequence). The CDR3 DNA reads as TGCAGTGCTAGTAGCCTTGAGGGCACAGATACGCAGTATTTT. Its translation: CSASSLEGTDTQYF.

V is TRBV5-6 and J is TRBJ1-1, with 8 bases lining up with TRBD1. The CDR3 has 15 amino acids. Germline V gives CDR1 SGHDT, CDR2 YYEEEE. V gave up 0 bases and J gave up 4 bases; unmatched junction bases: 5. DNA of the CDR3: TGTGCCAGCAGCTTGGGCAGGGGGCGCCCCACTGAAGCTTTCTTT. Protein sequence: CASSLGRGRPTEAFF.

The V gene is TRBV6-1, the J gene TRBJ1-6; D perhaps matches TRBD1 (5 bases). CDR3 length: 15 amino acids. CDR1 and CDR2 from the germline V gene are MNHNS and SASEGT. The V and J ends lost 6 bases and 0 bases respectively, with 9 bases between them. The CDR3 region has the DNA TGTGCCAGCAGGACAGAGAGCTCCTATAATTCACCCCTCCACTTT. Translation gives CASRTESSYNSPLHF.

On this clonotype: One end of the junction varies from germline; a read error may be responsible. The chain employs TRBV20-1 and TRBJ1-5; D might be TRBD1 (6 bases). Germline V lookup: CDR1 DFQATT, CDR2 SNEGSKA (reference sequence). CDR3 length equals 16 residues. CDR3 nucleotides: TGCTGTGCTAGAGAAGCGGCTAGGGGGAACAATCAGCCCCAGCATTTT. It yields the protein CCAREAARGNNQPQHF.

J is TRBJ2-3 and V is TRBV20-1; a weak D match, TRBD2 (6 bases). Germline V gene data show CDR1 as DFQATT and CDR2 as SNEGSKA (reference sequence). CDR3 size: 16 residues. Trimming removed 0 bases from V and 0 bases from J, with 13 bases in between. The CDR3 bases are TGCAGTGCTAGAGATGGTAGGAGGGCCAGCACAGATACGCAGTATTTT. Translated: CSARDGRRASTDTQYF.

This clonotype was seen a single time. The chain is built from TRBV15 and TRBJ1-4; D is unclear. Deletions cut 4 bases from V and 0 bases from J, with 6 bases between. Germline values: CDR1 LNHNV, CDR2 YYDKDF (reference sequence). The CDR3 is 14 residues long. The CDR3 spells CATSTIATNEKLFF. CDR3 nucleotides: TGTGCCACCAGCACAATTGCAACTAATGAAAAACTGTTTTTT.

The rearrangement uses TRBV3-1 and TRBJ2-7; D might be TRBD1 (6 bases). The germline V and J ends were trimmed by 4 bases and 6 bases, with 16 bases remaining between them. The germline CDR1 and CDR2 sequences are LGHDT and YNNKEL (reference sequence). The CDR3 spans 14 residues. CDR3 protein: CASSRVREGGEQYF. The CDR3 nucleotides read TGTGCCAGCAGCCGGGTCAGAGAAGGGGGCGAGCAGTACTTC.

There are a few counts of this clonotype. The CDR3: CATSRDRSGGGHNEQFF. The CDR3 DNA reads as TGTGCCACCAGCAGAGATAGGAGCGGGGGGGGCCACAATGAGCAGTTCTTC. This chain joins TRBV15 and TRBJ2-1, with TRBD2 identical over 10 bases. V shed 0 bases, J shed 5 bases, and the junction held 7 bases outside the gene matches. The CDR3 totals 17 residues. The V gene's germline CDR1 is LNHNV and CDR2 YYDKDF (reference sequence).

The CDR3 DNA is TGCAGTGTACAGGGGATTACCTACGAGCAGTACTTC. Amino acids: CSVQGITYEQYF. The V gene is TRBV20-1, the J gene TRBJ2-7; 7 bases are a match to TRBD1. Germline trimming cut 7 bases from V and 2 bases from J; bases unmatched to any gene: 5. Per the germline V gene, CDR1 is DFQATT and CDR2 is SNEGSKA (reference sequence). CDR3 length: 12 residues.

The J gene is TRBJ2-7, the V gene TRBV5-6, with D hard to call. Germline V lookup: CDR1 SGHDT, CDR2 YYEEEE. V was shortened by 6 bases and J by 1 base, with 11 bases between the two germline ends. The CDR3 extends over 13 amino acids. The CDR3 DNA reads TGTGCCAGCACCGAAAGGGCGTCCTACGAGCAGTACTTC. Protein: CASTERASYEQYF.

This clonotype was picked up a small number of times. The gene calls are TRBV6-1 and TRBJ2-7, with 7 bases aligning to TRBD1. V dropped 6 bases and J dropped 6; count of bases not matched to a gene: 11. The CDR3 runs to 14 residues. Germline V CDR1 and CDR2: MNHNS, SASEGT. The CDR3: CASSRPTQGVEQYF. The CDR3 DNA follows: TGTGCCAGCAGCCGACCAACCCAGGGGGTCGAGCAGTACTTC.

The V and J genes are TRBV29-1 and TRBJ2-1, with 8 positions matching TRBD1. Trimming took 7 bases from V and 7 from J; bases not matched to a gene: 9. Germline assignment: CDR1 SQVTM and CDR2 ANQGSEA. CDR3 length: 13 amino acids. CDR3 nucleotide sequence: TGCAGCGAGACCGGACAGGGTAGGAATGAGCAGTTCTTC. It encodes CSETGQGRNEQFF.

This clonotype was seen a handful of times. V usage is TRBV12-3 or TRBV12-4 and J usage is TRBJ2-3, with TRBD2 identical over 10 bases. The V segment lost 6 bases and the J segment 2 bases; nucleotides outside the gene matches: 11. The CDR3 contains 17 residues. The CDR3 spells CASRLRVLAGATDTQYF. The CDR3 DNA is TGTGCCAGCAGGCTCCGGGTTCTAGCGGGGGCCACAGATACGCAGTATTTT.